One sample yielded the 10 T cell receptor beta chains listed below, sequenced in a study of Ad26.COV2.S vaccination and SARS-CoV-2 variants. Sequencing was performed with immunoSEQ multiplex PCR; in TCRdb, only in-frame clones are kept and a portion is missing. The repertoire has 400,000 to 500,000 clones, 89% of them found once; the top ten carry 2.5%. As to treatment: around 19 received Ad26.COV2.S at low or high dose, single or two shots; five or six received placebo; per-sample allocation not given. Material that was analyzed had been drawn on day 63 after the first vaccine or placebo injection. The source material was peripheral blood, sampled in a trial of Ad26.COV2.S vaccine versus placebo. The receptors originated from a person aged 18-60 years who received the Ad26.COV2.S COVID-19 vaccine or a placebo.

The rearrangement uses TRBV2 and TRBJ2-4; D not resolved. From germline, CDR1 is SNHLY and CDR2 FYNNEI. The CDR3 sequence is 12 residues long. With 8 bases removed from V and 10 bases from J, the gap between germline ends came to 15 bases. Here the CDR3 DNA reads TGTGCCAGCCTGACGGACCCGAGGATTCAGTACTTC. Translated: CASLTDPRIQYF.

The sample holds one count of this clone. The chain couples TRBV4-3 to TRBJ1-4; D is ambiguous. V lost 0 bases, J lost 7 bases, and 12 bases lay in between. The V gene's germline CDR1 is LGHNA and CDR2 YSLEER. The CDR3 sequence is 15 residues long. CDR3 in amino acids: CASSQEFIWREKLFF. Here the CDR3 DNA reads TGCGCCAGCAGCCAAGAATTTATATGGCGTGAAAAACTGTTTTTT.

The chain couples TRBV27 to TRBJ1-5; weak D call: TRBD1 (5 bases). Looked up from germline, CDR1 is MNHEY and CDR2 is SMNVEV (reference sequence). The CDR3 consists of 14 residues. Trimming stripped 3 bases from V and 0 bases from J, with 6 bases between. The CDR3 coding sequence is TGTGCCAGCAGTTTTCAGGGTAGCAATCAGCCCCAGCATTTT. Amino acid sequence: CASSFQGSNQPQHF.

This clone was observed a single time. The chain employs TRBV6-2 or TRBV6-3 and TRBJ2-1; a weak D match, TRBD2 (6 bases). Trimming cost V 1 base and J 5 bases, with 21 bases left between them. The CDR3 extends over 18 amino acids. CDR1 is MNHEY and CDR2 is SVGEGT in the germline V gene. The CDR3 region is CASSYWSRGGWGDNEQFF. CDR3 in DNA: TGTGCCAGCAGTTACTGGAGTCGGGGTGGTTGGGGGGACAATGAGCAGTTCTTC.

J is TRBJ1-3 and V is TRBV28; perhaps TRBD1 as D (6 bases). Germline V gives CDR1 MDHEN, CDR2 SYDVKM. Trimming pared 5 bases from V and 3 bases from J, leaving 14 bases between. The CDR3 is 15 residues long. The CDR3 nucleotides are TGTGCCAGCAGTGTACAGGGATCGGGTGGAAACACCATATATTTT. Protein: CASSVQGSGGNTIYF.

The chain combines TRBV4-1 with TRBJ2-6; tentative D call: TRBD2 (5 bases). In germline, CDR1 is MGHRA, CDR2 YSYEKL. The CDR3 has 15 residues. V gave up 1 base and J gave up 1 base, with 5 bases separating them. CDR3 in DNA: TGCGCCAGCAGCCAAGCGGGGTCTGGGGCCAACGTCCTGACTTTC. This translates into CASSQAGSGANVLTF.

This sequence joins TRBV7-3 and TRBJ2-1; the match to TRBD2 covers 15 bases. Germline V gene lookup returns CDR1 SGHTA and CDR2 FQGTGA. Germline trimming cut 1 base from V and 4 bases from J; bases unmatched to any gene: 5. CDR3 size: 18 residues. CDR3 sequence (DNA): TGTGCCAGCAGCTTAAAGGGACTAGCGGGGGGCGTTTACAATGAGCAGTTCTTC. Translated: CASSLKGLAGGVYNEQFF.

For the CDR3, the DNA is TGTGCCAGTAGTATCGGGACCCGGGACTATGGCTACACCTTC. Residues: CASSIGTRDYGYTF. The genes are TRBV19 and TRBJ1-2; D perhaps matches TRBD1 (5 bases). The CDR3 runs to 14 residues. Germline V gene data show CDR1 as LNHDA and CDR2 as SQIVND (reference sequence). Trimming stripped 3 bases from V and 3 bases from J, with 11 bases between. Looking up the rest from reference TRBV19 and TRBJ1-2 gives the full variable domain: DGGITQSPKYLFRKEGQNVTLSCEQNLNHDAMYWYRQDPGQGLRLIYYSQIVNDFQKGDIAEGYSVSREKKESFPLTVTSAQKNPTAFYLCASSIGTRDYGYTFGSGTRLTVV.

V is TRBV2 and J is TRBJ1-5; 9 nucleotides agree with TRBD1. Per germline, CDR1 SNHLY and CDR2 FYNNEI. The CDR3 runs to 15 residues. V was clipped by 4 bases and J by 5 bases; unmatched bases: 6. The CDR3 sequence: CASSVAQGADQPQHF. The CDR3 region has the DNA TGTGCCAGCAGTGTGGCACAGGGGGCTGATCAGCCCCAGCATTTT.

The gene calls are TRBV18 and TRBJ2-1; D might be TRBD2 (6 bases). CDR1 and CDR2 (germline): KGHSH, LQKENI. The CDR3 totals 14 residues. V dropped 2 bases and J dropped 8 bases, with 13 bases sitting between them. CDR3 region: CASSPIGGSDEQFF. The CDR3 nucleotides read TGTGCCAGCTCACCAATCGGGGGTAGTGATGAGCAGTTCTTC.